Listed below are T cell receptor beta chains from one sample, sequenced in a study of cytomegalovirus exposure and HLA in healthy donors. Here immunoSEQ multiplex PCR was the method, and the copy in TCRdb shows in-frame clones only, minus some. In the table there are some 93,000 clones, nearly 80% of which are singletons. The sample comprised PBMCs. The receptors here all came from a woman aged 40 to 50 in good health and CMV-seronegative. Each CDR3 is given with its conserved first and last residue. Each record gives: J gene, V gene, clone size, D gene, CDR3 DNA, CDR3 protein. D genes are given only for firm matches. The size of a clone is reported for some rows only, either as once, few or many, or as a class for expanded clones.

TRBJ2-1 TRBV6-4 . TRBD2 TGTGCCAGCAGTGAAAGCGGGAGAATTGGCAATGAGCAGTTCTTC CASSESGRIGNEQFF
TRBJ2-3 TRBV29-1 . TRBD2 TGCAGCGTTGAACGGTCAGGACTAGCGGGAGATACGCAGTATTTT CSVERSGLAGDTQYF
TRBJ2-1 TRBV25-1 . TRBD1 TGTGCCAGCAGTGAACCGGGACAGGGACCCAATGAGCAGTTCTTC CASSEPGQGPNEQFF
TRBJ2-1 TRBV29-1 . TRBD2 TGCAGCGTTTACGGACAGCGAACTATACTAGCGGGAGGGAACAATGAGCAGTTCTTC CSVYGQRTILAGGNNEQFF
TRBJ1-1 TRBV19 . . TGTGCCAGTAGTATTGGGGAACGGGGCACTGAAGCTTTCTTT CASSIGERGTEAFF
TRBJ1-4 TRBV28 . . TGTGCCAGCAGTTTGGTCGGTGAAAAACTGTTTTTT CASSLVGEKLFF
TRBJ1-3 TRBV28 few . TGTGCCAGCATCGGGTTGGGGCAGGCCAACACCATATATTTT CASIGLGQANTIYF
TRBJ2-1 TRBV28 . TRBD1 TGTGCCAGCAGTCCTCAACCGACAGGGCTCAATGAGCAGTTCTTC CASSPQPTGLNEQFF
TRBJ2-1 TRBV6-5 . . TGTGCCAGCAGTTACGAACCCAGGGAATACAATGAGCAGTTCTTC CASSYEPREYNEQFF
TRBJ1-2 TRBV7-2 once . TGTGCCAGCAGCGATGTGGGCTTGGGTGGCTACACCTTC CASSDVGLGGYTF
TRBJ1-1 TRBV5-1 . . TGCGCCAGCACTGACATGAACACTGAAGCTTTCTTT CASTDMNTEAFF
TRBJ2-1 TRBV6-1 . TRBD2 TGTGCCAGCAGTCGGACTAGCGGGACGAACAATGAGCAGTTCTTC CASSRTSGTNNEQFF
TRBJ2-5 TRBV14 . . TGTGCCAGCAGCCAAGCCCGCAGGACCCAGTACTTC CASSQARRTQYF
TRBJ2-7 TRBV28 . . TGTGCCAGCAGTTTAGCAGCTCCGCAGGGGACCTCTTCCTACGAGCAGTACTTC CASSLAAPQGTSSYEQYF
TRBJ1-2 TRBV10-1 . . TGCGCCAGCAGTGATGTGACAGGCCCTCGACTTTCTAACTATGGCTACACCTTC CASSDVTGPRLSNYGYTF
TRBJ2-5 TRBV7-2 . . TGTGCCAGCAGCTTCGATATCCGAGGGGAGACCCAGTACTTC CASSFDIRGETQYF
TRBJ2-7 TRBV27 . TRBD1 TGTGCCAGCAGTTTAAGCGGGACAGGGATTAGAGTCCAGTACTTC CASSLSGTGIRVQYF
TRBJ1-5 TRBV6-1 . . TGTGCCAGCAGTGAGTCAGGGCTGGGCAATCAGCCCCAGCATTTT CASSESGLGNQPQHF
TRBJ2-1 TRBV14 . TRBD1 TGTGCCAGCAGCCTAATGACCGGGACAGGGGGGAACAATGAGCAGTTCTTC CASSLMTGTGGNNEQFF
TRBJ1-2 TRBV27 . TRBD1 TGTGCCAGCAGTTCGACAGGGGGCAGGGGCTACACCTTC CASSSTGGRGYTF
TRBJ1-6 TRBV13 . TRBD1 TGTGCCAGCAATCACCGGGACAGGGGGTATAATTCACCCCTCCACTTT CASNHRDRGYNSPLHF
TRBJ2-5 TRBV5-4 . . TGTGCCAGCAGCTTGTCTGGCCTAGCGGAGACCCAGTACTTC CASSLSGLAETQYF
TRBJ2-1 TRBV28 once TRBD1 TGTGCCAGCAGTCCAGGGGGCCCTCAGGCAAATGAGCAGTTCTTC CASSPGGPQANEQFF
TRBJ1-1 TRBV5-1 . . TGCGCCAGCAGCTTGGACGTGCAGGTGAACACTGAAGCTTTCTTT CASSLDVQVNTEAFF
TRBJ1-3 TRBV7-6 . TRBD1 TGTGCCAGCAGCGCCCGGACAGGGATGGCCGGGGGGGGAAACACCATATATTTT CASSARTGMAGGGNTIYF
TRBJ1-1 TRBV6-1 . . TGTGCCAGCAGTGAAACAGGGTACCCCGAAGCTTTCTTT CASSETGYPEAFF
TRBJ2-1 TRBV12-5 . TRBD1 TGTGCTAGTGGTTTGGAGCAGGGGGCGCGGCAGTTCTTC CASGLEQGARQFF
TRBJ2-3 TRBV28 . TRBD2 TGTGCCAGCAGTTTACCCGGGACTAGCGGGAGGTCCCTAGTGAATACGCAGTATTTT CASSLPGTSGRSLVNTQYF
TRBJ2-5 TRBV15 . TRBD1 TGTGCCACCAGCAGAGGACGGGACAGGGGAGGCGGCCAGTACTTC CATSRGRDRGGGQYF